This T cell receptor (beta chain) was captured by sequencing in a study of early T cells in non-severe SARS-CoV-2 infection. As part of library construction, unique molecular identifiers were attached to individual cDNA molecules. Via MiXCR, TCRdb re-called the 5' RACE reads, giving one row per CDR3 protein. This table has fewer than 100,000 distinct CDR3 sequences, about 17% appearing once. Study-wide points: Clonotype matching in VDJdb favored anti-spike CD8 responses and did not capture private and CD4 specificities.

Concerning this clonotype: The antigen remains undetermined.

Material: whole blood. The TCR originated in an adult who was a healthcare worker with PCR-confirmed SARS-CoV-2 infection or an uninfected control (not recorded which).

The CDR3 sequence is CASRESWTGSDVQFF. CDR3 in DNA: TGTGCCAGCAGGGAGTCTTGGACAGGTTCGGACGTACAGTTCTTC. The chain links TRBV11-2 to TRBJ2-1; 7 positions match TRBD1. V shed 6 bases, J shed 13 bases, and the junction held 18 bases outside the gene matches. The CDR3 is made up of 15 amino acids. Per germline, CDR1 SGHAT and CDR2 FQNNGV. Combining the CDR3 with reference TRBV11-2 and TRBJ2-1 gives the whole variable domain EAGVAQSPRYKIIEKRQSVAFWCNPISGHATLYWYQQILGQGPKLLIQFQNNGVVDDSQLPKDRFSAERLKGVDSTLKIQPAKLEDSAVYLCASRESWTGSDVQFFGPGTRLTVL.